Following are 25 T cell receptor beta chains from one sample sequenced in a study of cytomegalovirus exposure and HLA in healthy donors. The primer mix had 60 Vbeta and 13 Jbeta primers. Sequenced by immunoSEQ multiplex PCR; TCRdb stores in-frame clones only, minus some. Altogether 70,000 to 95,000 clones are present, 80% being singletons, with the ten largest covering approximately 2%. Sequencing was performed on PBMCs. Source of these receptors: a man younger than 30 in good health and CMV-seronegative.

The V call is TRBV18, the J call TRBJ2-5; the match to TRBD1 covers 10 bases. This CDR3 spans 15 amino acids. Germline CDR1 reads KGHSH; CDR2 reads LQKENI. V was pared by 3 bases and J by 3 bases, with 4 bases of the junction left unmatched. The CDR3 DNA sequence: TGTGCCAGCTCACCCACCGGGACAGGGGAAGAGACCCAGTACTTC. It translates to CASSPTGTGEETQYF. Full variable domain (rest looked up from reference TRBV18 and TRBJ2-5): NAGVMQNPRHLVRRRGQEARLRCSPMKGHSHVYWYRQLPEEGLKFMVYLQKENIIDESGMPKERFSAEFPKEGPSILRIQQVVRGDSAAYFCASSPTGTGEETQYFGPGTRLLVL.

This chain links TRBV19 with TRBJ1-1; D ambiguous. Germline CDR1 and CDR2: LNHDA and SQIVND (reference sequence). The CDR3 runs 15 residues. V lost 0 bases and J 1 base, leaving 9 bases between the germline ends. The CDR3 nucleotides are TGTGCCAGTAGTATAGAAACGACTGGGAACACTGAAGCTTTCTTT. Translation: CASSIETTGNTEAFF.

The rearrangement links TRBV2 to TRBJ2-3, with 7 nucleotides matching TRBD1. Losses at the gene ends were 7 bases for V and 1 base for J; bases not matched to a gene: 8. CDR1 is SNHLY, CDR2 FYNNEI, per germline. There are 15 residues in the CDR3. CDR3 in amino acids: CASNRRQGRTDTQYF. Here the CDR3 DNA reads TGTGCCAGCAACCGGCGACAGGGTCGCACAGATACGCAGTATTTT.

The CDR3 DNA sequence: TGCGCCAGCAGCTTATACAGGACCTCTGAAGCTTTCTTT. This translates into CASSLYRTSEAFF. The V call is TRBV5-1, the J call TRBJ1-1; TRBD1 is a possible D gene (5 bases). CDR1 and CDR2 from the germline V gene are SGHRS and YFSETQ. V lost 2 bases and J lost 6, with 11 bases in between. The CDR3 runs 13 residues.

The chain recombines TRBV7-2 with TRBJ2-7; perhaps TRBD2 as D (6 bases). Germline assignment: CDR1 SGHTA and CDR2 FQGNSA. The V and J ends lost 1 base and 3 bases respectively, with 13 bases between them. CDR3 length equals 15 residues. The chain's CDR3 is CASSLVPAEGYEQYF. As DNA, the CDR3 is TGTGCCAGCAGCTTAGTCCCGGCGGAGGGCTACGAGCAGTACTTC. Supplemented by reference TRBV7-2 and TRBJ2-7, the full variable domain reads GAGVSQSPSNKVTEKGKDVELRCDPISGHTALYWYRQSLGQGLEFLIYFQGNSAPDKSGLPSDRFSAERTGGSVSTLTIQRTQQEDSAVYLCASSLVPAEGYEQYFGPGTRLTVT.

J is TRBJ2-5 and V is TRBV7-2; possible D gene TRBD2, 5 bases. Germline CDR1 and CDR2: SGHTA and FQGNSA. Trimming removed 5 bases at V and 3 bases at J, with 16 bases between. This CDR3 comprises 15 residues. The chain's CDR3 is CASSRDMTIKETQYF. The CDR3 region has the DNA TGTGCCAGCAGCAGAGACATGACTATTAAAGAGACCCAGTACTTC.

The V call is TRBV11-2, the J call TRBJ2-3, with 12 bases fitting TRBD2. The CDR3 length is 17 residues. The germline V gene encodes CDR1 SGHAT and CDR2 FQNNGV. J was trimmed by 0 bases and V by 5 bases; bases with no gene match: 6. This CDR3 reads CASSPTSGGLSTDTQYF. The CDR3 DNA reads TGTGCCAGCAGCCCGACTAGCGGGGGCCTCAGCACAGATACGCAGTATTTT.

A single count supports this clone. The genes are TRBV7-9 and TRBJ2-5; 9 bases align to TRBD1. The CDR3 is 15 amino acids. The germline V gene encodes CDR1 SEHNR and CDR2 FQNEAQ (reference sequence). V shed 4 bases, J shed 4 bases, and the junction held 7 bases outside the gene matches. The CDR3 spells CASSYGDRAPETQYF. DNA for the CDR3: TGTGCCAGCAGCTATGGGGACAGGGCCCCAGAGACCCAGTACTTC.

V and J are TRBV5-1 and TRBJ2-3; perhaps TRBD2 as D (7 bases). Germline lookup yields CDR1 SGHRS and CDR2 YFSETQ. Trimming shortened V by 0 bases and J by 2 bases, and 16 bases separated the two germline ends. The CDR3 spans 17 residues. The CDR3 sequence is CASSLGWGGGYTDTQYF. Here the CDR3 DNA reads TGCGCCAGCAGCTTGGGCTGGGGGGGCGGTTACACAGATACGCAGTATTTT.

The V and J genes are TRBV18 and TRBJ1-1; D may be TRBD1 (6 bases). Trimming left V 3 bases short and J 4 bases short, with 36 bases between. There are 22 residues in the CDR3. Germline values: CDR1 KGHSH, CDR2 LQKENI. The CDR3 here is CASSPPPPGAGGRVSGGTEAFF. As DNA, the CDR3 is TGTGCCAGCTCACCCCCGCCCCCGGGGGCGGGGGGGAGAGTTTCTGGGGGCACTGAAGCTTTCTTT.

The gene calls are TRBV21-1 and TRBJ2-1; TRBD1 reflects the table's D call only, with no check against the DNA. TRBV21-1 is a documented pseudogene. The CDR3 length is 16 residues. As DNA, the CDR3 is TGTGCCAGCAGCAATCCCCCCCTGACAGCGAACAATGAGCAGTTCTTC. Protein sequence: CASSNPPLTANNEQFF.

This rearrangement joins TRBV6-5 to TRBJ1-4, with D uncertain. Trimming took 6 bases from V and 8 from J, leaving 13 bases between them. The CDR3 covers 13 residues. Germline values: CDR1 MNHEY, CDR2 SVGAGI. In DNA form, the CDR3 reads TGTGCCAGCAGGCAACCTCCGGGGGAAAAACTGTTTTTT. It specifies CASRQPPGEKLFF.

The chain couples TRBV9 to TRBJ2-3; the D gene is possibly TRBD2 (6 bases). V dropped 3 bases and J dropped 5 bases, with 19 bases sitting between them. CDR1 and CDR2 (germline): SGDLS, YYNGEE. The CDR3 contains 16 residues. This CDR3 reads CASSGLGAGLGDTQYF. DNA of the CDR3: TGTGCCAGCAGCGGATTAGGGGCGGGGCTGGGAGATACGCAGTATTTT.

The chain employs TRBV7-3 and TRBJ2-3; a possible D gene is TRBD1 (7 bases). V lost 3 bases and J lost 0, with 13 bases in between. The CDR3 is 16 residues long. Germline lookup yields CDR1 SGHTA and CDR2 FQGTGA. The CDR3 reads CASSLVPGGSTDTQYF. In DNA form, the CDR3 reads TGTGCCAGCAGCTTGGTCCCAGGGGGGAGCACAGATACGCAGTATTTT.

This clone was counted a single time. The V gene is TRBV12-5, the J gene TRBJ1-5; 8 nucleotides line up with TRBD1. The V segment lost 1 base and the J segment 4 bases; nucleotides outside the gene matches: 18. CDR3 size: 20 residues. Germline CDR1 LGHNT, CDR2 FRNRAP. The CDR3 DNA is TGTGCTAGTGGTTTGGAAGCAATGCGGACAGGGTTAGGTTGGAATCAGCCCCAGCATTTT. As protein: CASGLEAMRTGLGWNQPQHF.

This chain connects TRBV5-1 to TRBJ1-1, with D possibly matching TRBD1 (6 bases). The V gene lost 0 bases and the J gene lost 0 bases, with 9 bases spanning the gap. Germline CDR1 SGHRS, CDR2 YFSETQ. The CDR3 has 15 amino acids. CDR3 nucleotide sequence: TGCGCCAGCAGCTTGGTGACAGGATTGAACACTGAAGCTTTCTTT. Protein: CASSLVTGLNTEAFF.

This clone was seen just once. V gene TRBV7-9 combines with J gene TRBJ1-1; 7 bases are a match to TRBD1. The CDR3 has 13 residues. Germline V gene data show CDR1 as SEHNR and CDR2 as FQNEAQ (reference sequence). V shed 8 bases and J 0 bases; nucleotides not matched to a gene: 3. CDR3 nucleotides: TGTGCCAGCGTTCAGGGGGTGAACACTGAAGCTTTCTTT. It specifies CASVQGVNTEAFF.

The V and J genes are TRBV5-1 and TRBJ2-7, with 8 bases matching TRBD1. The CDR3 is 14 residues long. Germline V gene lookup returns CDR1 SGHRS and CDR2 YFSETQ. J was trimmed by 1 base and V by 4 bases; bases with no gene match: 4. CDR3 region: CASSIDRGSYEQYF. The CDR3 bases are TGCGCCAGCAGCATAGACAGGGGTTCCTACGAGCAGTACTTC.

Only a few counts were recorded for this clone. CDR3 sequence reads: CASKLQGQGFGELFF. The CDR3 DNA is TGTGCCAGCAAACTCCAGGGACAGGGCTTCGGGGAGCTGTTTTTT. The rearrangement uses TRBV6-4 and TRBJ2-2; 9 bases match TRBD1. The V gene end was trimmed by 7 bases and the J gene end by 7 bases; junction bases not matched to a gene: 10. This CDR3 region has 15 residues. Germline CDR1 is MRHNA and CDR2 is SNTAGT.

The V and J genes are TRBV7-8 and TRBJ2-7; TRBD2 might be the D (6 bases). Germline V lookup: CDR1 SGHVS, CDR2 FQNEAQ. The ends were cut back, 4 bases at V and 3 bases at J, with 28 bases in the middle. The CDR3 loop spans 19 amino acids. This CDR3 is CASSSRRTGRAGGDYEQYF. The CDR3 region has the DNA TGTGCCAGCAGCTCAAGACGGACGGGGCGAGCTGGAGGGGACTACGAGCAGTACTTC. Using reference TRBV7-8 and TRBJ2-7 for the parts outside the CDR3, the full variable domain is GAGVSQSPRYKVAKRGQDVALRCDPISGHVSLFWYQQALGQGPEFLTYFQNEAQLDKSGLPSDRFFAERPEGSVSTLKIQRTQQEDSAVYLCASSSRRTGRAGGDYEQYFGPGTRLTVT.

The V and J genes are TRBV11-2 and TRBJ2-7; D is perhaps TRBD2 (5 bases). This CDR3 comprises 12 residues. Deletions cut 1 base from V and 5 bases from J, with 6 bases between. Looked up from germline, CDR1 is SGHAT and CDR2 is FQNNGV. The CDR3: CASSLGGNEQYF. DNA for the CDR3: TGTGCCAGCAGCTTAGGAGGGAACGAGCAGTACTTC.

The chain joins TRBV5-6 to TRBJ1-1; D gene uncertain. The CDR3 has 12 residues. Germline loops: CDR1 SGHDT, CDR2 YYEEEE. Trimming stripped 6 bases from V and 0 bases from J, with 6 bases between. CDR3 amino acids: CASNLVNTEAFF. CDR3 in DNA: TGTGCCAGCAATTTAGTGAACACTGAAGCTTTCTTT.

The chain employs TRBV5-1 and TRBJ1-6; 7 bases fit TRBD1. CDR1 and CDR2 (germline): SGHRS, YFSETQ. This CDR3 is 14 amino acids long. V shed 6 bases, J shed 7 bases, and the junction held 7 bases outside the gene matches. This chain's CDR3 is CASTRDSKNSPLHF. The CDR3 nucleotides are TGCGCCAGCACTCGGGACAGTAAGAATTCACCCCTCCACTTT.

This chain links TRBV5-5 with TRBJ2-7; perhaps TRBD2 as D (5 bases). From germline, CDR1 is SGHKS and CDR2 YYEKEE (reference sequence). This CDR3 is built from 15 residues. V was pared by 3 bases and J by 9 bases, with 22 bases between. The CDR3 is CASSSSDSKTALQYF. DNA of the CDR3: TGTGCCAGCAGCTCATCGGACTCGAAGACTGCGTTGCAGTACTTC.

The rearrangement joins TRBV30 to TRBJ2-3, with D tentatively TRBD2 (5 bases). V shed 5 bases and J shed 0 bases, with 6 bases lying between them. This CDR3 is built from 12 residues. Per the germline V gene, CDR1 is GTSNPN and CDR2 is SVGIG (reference sequence). This CDR3 reads CAWGSSTDTQYF. The CDR3 DNA reads as TGTGCCTGGGGGAGTAGCACAGATACGCAGTATTTT.